The 3 T cell receptor beta chains below were found in one sample sequenced in a study of Graves' ophthalmopathy and Graves' hyperthyroidism (dated by TCRdb to 2016 to 2019). TCRdb shows the sequencer as Illumina HiSeq 2000. TCR beta CDR3 regions were amplified from RNA transcripts for repertoire sequencing. The first round of RT-PCR was done with HTBI primers and the Qiagen OneStep RT-PCR kit, and was followed by a second round of multiplex PCR, then size selection and purification. TCRdb reprocessing: public reads trimmed at Q25 with fastp, clones called with MiXCR, in-frame beta chains kept. Each CDR3 protein appears once, grouped with its most common genes and DNA. The sample table holds over a million distinct CDR3 sequences, of which 35% to 40% were seen once. Over 8.5% of the sample goes to the ten largest clones. Sequencing was carried out using peripheral blood or thyroid tissue (not recorded which). The receptors derive from an adult man with Graves' hyperthyroidism.

In this sample, this clonotype turned up many times. This rearrangement joins TRBV10-3 to TRBJ2-2, with 11 nucleotides matching TRBD1. CDR1 ENHRY and CDR2 SYGVKD come from the germline V gene. The CDR3 is 16 residues long. V shed 2 bases, J shed 5 bases, and the junction held 4 bases outside the gene matches. CDR3 bases: TGTGCCATCAGTGAGGGACAGGGGGCTTGGACCGGGGAGCTGTTTTTT. This codes for CAISEGQGAWTGELFF.

This clonotype was found many times. The chain recombines TRBV7-6 with TRBJ2-2; 7 nucleotides align to TRBD1. The CDR3 has 16 residues. CDR1 and CDR2 (germline): SGHVS, FNYEAQ. Trimming at V came to 0 bases and at J to 4 bases, leaving 5 bases not matched to a gene. The CDR3: CASSLAGRGPTGELFF. In nucleotides, the CDR3 is TGTGCCAGCAGCTTAGCGGGTAGGGGGCCCACCGGGGAGCTGTTTTTT.

The chain carries TRBV29-1 and TRBJ1-5; D is perhaps TRBD1 (5 bases). The V gene lost 2 bases and the J gene lost 2 bases, with 10 bases spanning the gap. In germline, CDR1 is SQVTM, CDR2 ANQGSEA. The CDR3 contains 14 residues. The CDR3 sequence is CSVEQGVGNQPQHF. The CDR3 bases are TGCAGCGTTGAACAGGGAGTTGGCAATCAGCCCCAGCATTTT. The entire variable domain, with the rest obtained from reference TRBV29-1 and TRBJ1-5, is as follows: SAVISQKPSRDICQRGTSLTIQCQVDSQVTMMFWYRQQPGQSLTLIATANQGSEATYESGFVIDKFPISRPNLTFSTLTVSNMSPEDSSIYLCSVEQGVGNQPQHFGDGTRLSIL.